Described below is a single T cell receptor (beta chain) sequence and its context. TCRdb passed the RT-PCR reads through MiXCR, listing each CDR3 protein once. The table shows fewer than 800,000 distinct CDR3 sequences, with 13% to 15% occurring only once. Germline values: CDR1 SGHRS, CDR2 YFSETQ. The CDR3 loop spans 13 amino acids. V lost 6 bases to trimming and J lost 5 bases, with 14 bases between them. Sample: memory CD4+ T cells from blood. The chain couples TRBV5-1 to TRBJ1-1; D remains unclear. The TCR comes from a female donor in good health, serving as a healthy control. The CDR3 coding sequence is TGCGCCAGCACCTCGGGGATAGAGACTGAAGCTTTCTTT. It specifies CASTSGIETEAFF.